One sample yielded the 9 T cell receptor beta chains listed below, sequenced in a study of T cells in Graves' hyperthyroidism and ophthalmopathy. TCR beta CDR3 sequences were amplified from RNA transcripts. Using the HTBI primer set, a first-round RT-PCR was run on the TCR CDR3. TCRdb redid the calling of the multiplex PCR reads with MiXCR, one entry per CDR3 protein. This sample yields 450,000 to 700,000 distinct CDR3 sequences, of which around 46% are seen a single time; roughly 19% belongs to the top ten. The specimen was peripheral blood or thyroid tissue (not recorded which). Receptors were obtained from an adult woman with Graves' disease, either hyperthyroidism or ophthalmopathy (not recorded which).

CDR3 residues: CASSGRVTNEKLFF. Here the CDR3 DNA reads TGTGCCAGCAGTGGCAGGGTAACTAATGAAAAACTGTTTTTT. The chain recombines TRBV2 with TRBJ1-4; D may be TRBD1 (5 bases). V was shortened by 4 bases and J by 1 base, with 7 bases between the two germline ends. Germline CDR1 reads SNHLY; CDR2 reads FYNNEI. The CDR3 length is 14 residues.

This clonotype has at least ten counts. The chain carries TRBV29-1 and TRBJ1-4; the D is unclear. With 4 bases removed from V and 2 bases from J, the gap between germline ends came to 5 bases. Germline assignment: CDR1 SQVTM and CDR2 ANQGSEA. This CDR3 is built from 12 residues. CDR3 in amino acids: CSVVSTNEKLFF. Written as DNA, the CDR3 is TGCAGCGTTGTCAGTACTAATGAAAAACTGTTTTTT.

Remarks on this clonotype: A read error may account for a junction end that differs from germline. The V call is TRBV2, the J call TRBJ2-6; the D gene is possibly TRBD1 (5 bases). The CDR3 consists of 15 residues. Germline CDR1 SNHLY, CDR2 FYNNEI. CDR3: CARSEEETGANVLTF. CDR3 in DNA: TGTGCCCGCAGTGAAGAAGAAACTGGGGCCAACGTCCTGACCTTC. Variable domain in full (rest from reference TRBV2 and TRBJ2-6): EPEVTQTPSHQVTQMGQEVILRCVPISNHLYFYWYRQILGQKVEFLVSFYNNEISEKSEIFDDQFSVERPDGSNFTLKIRSTKLEDSAMYFCARSEEETGANVLTFGAGSRLTVL.

The V and J genes are TRBV11-2 and TRBJ2-5; D gene unclear. Germline loops: CDR1 SGHAT, CDR2 FQNNGV. The CDR3 runs 9 residues. V was cut by 4 bases and J by 13 bases, with 7 bases left in between. CDR3 in amino acids: CASSWARYF. Here the CDR3 DNA reads TGTGCCAGCAGCTGGGCCCGGTACTTC.

The chain couples TRBV24-1 to TRBJ1-5; no clear D. Germline V gene lookup returns CDR1 KGHDR and CDR2 SFDVKD. This CDR3 comprises 8 residues. CDR3 region: CADQPQHF. CDR3 nucleotide sequence: TGTGCAGACCAGCCCCAGCATTTT.

This chain connects TRBV28 to TRBJ1-5; D call uncertain. V was clipped by 5 bases and J by 3 bases, with 11 bases between them. Per the germline V gene, CDR1 is MDHEN and CDR2 is SYDVKM. This CDR3 comprises 14 residues. CDR3 coding DNA: TGTGCCAGCAGTGATACACGTTCCAATCAGCCCCAGCATTTT. This codes for CASSDTRSNQPQHF.

CDR3 DNA sequence: TGTGCCAGCAGCCCGTGGCAGGAGCAGTTCTTC. It yields the protein CASSPWQEQFF. This chain uses TRBV7-2 with TRBJ2-1; D is unclear. Germline CDR1 and CDR2: SGHTA and FQGNSA. The CDR3 sequence is 11 residues long. V gave up 5 bases and J gave up 10 bases, with 9 bases separating them. The whole variable domain, remainder taken from reference TRBV7-2 and TRBJ2-1, is GAGVSQSPSNKVTEKGKDVELRCDPISGHTALYWYRQSLGQGLEFLIYFQGNSAPDKSGLPSDRFSAERTGGSVSTLTIQRTQQEDSAVYLCASSPWQEQFFGPGTRLTVL.

This clonotype was found many times. The CDR3 DNA reads as TGCAGTGCTAGAAGGCCTCGGATCCAGGCCCAGCATTTT. Translated: CSARRPRIQAQHF. The gene calls are TRBV20-1 and TRBJ1-5, with unresolved D. CDR1 is DFQATT and CDR2 is SNEGSKA in the germline V gene (reference sequence). The CDR3 is 13 residues long. Trimming removed 2 bases at V and 11 bases at J, with 16 bases between.

This chain joins TRBV7-3 and TRBJ1-4, with unresolved D. This CDR3 has 13 amino acids. Trimming cost V 2 bases and J 8 bases, with 9 bases left between them. Germline CDR1 reads SGHTA; CDR2 reads FQGTGA. The CDR3 loop is CASSLDGMEKLFF. CDR3 DNA sequence: TGTGCCAGCAGCTTAGACGGCATGGAAAAACTGTTTTTT.